This T cell receptor beta chain emerged from a study of glioma-infiltrating T cells after dendritic cell vaccination. Study-level findings and limits: Complete blood and tumor specimen sets were limited to few patients.

The germline V gene has CDR1 SQVTM and CDR2 ANQGSEA. This CDR3 spans 11 amino acids. The V end was cut by 4 bases, the J end by 4 bases, with 7 bases between. As concerns this clone: Its target is not known.

Assay: immunoSEQ multiplex PCR; the TCRdb copy retains only in-frame clones and omits some. Of about 36,000 clones listed, approximately 84% are singletons. This sequence was found in a human donor with glioblastoma. The chain is built from TRBV29-1 and TRBJ1-2, with D uncertain. The specimen comprised blood, sampled before dendritic cell vaccination. This CDR3 is CSVGGFYGYTF. CDR3 nucleotide sequence: TGCAGCGTTGGCGGCTTCTATGGCTACACCTTC.